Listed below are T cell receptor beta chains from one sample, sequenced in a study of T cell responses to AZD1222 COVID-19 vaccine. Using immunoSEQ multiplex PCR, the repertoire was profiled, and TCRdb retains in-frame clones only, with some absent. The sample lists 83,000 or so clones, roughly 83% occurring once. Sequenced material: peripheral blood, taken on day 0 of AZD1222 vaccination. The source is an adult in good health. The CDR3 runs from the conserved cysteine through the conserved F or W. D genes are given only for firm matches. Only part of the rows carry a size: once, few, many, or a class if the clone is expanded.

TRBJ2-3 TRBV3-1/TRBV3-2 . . TGTGCCAGCAGCCTAGGGACCGGGGGATTAGCGCAGTATTTT CASSLGTGGLAQYF
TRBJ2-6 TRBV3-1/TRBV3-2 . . TGTGCCAGCAGCCAAGGTAAGGGTAGGGGAGATGGGGCCAACGTCCTGACTTTC CASSQGKGRGDGANVLTF
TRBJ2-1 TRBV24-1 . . TGTGCCACCAGGGGGACGGATAGCTCCTACAATGAGCAGTTCTTC CATRGTDSSYNEQFF
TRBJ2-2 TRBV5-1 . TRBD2 TGCGCCAGCAGCTCCGGACTAGCGGGGGGCAATACCCACACCGGGGAGCTGTTTTTT CASSSGLAGGNTHTGELFF
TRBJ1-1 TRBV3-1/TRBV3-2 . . TGTGCCAGCAGCCAAGAAAGGCAGGCGCTACGGAACACTGAAGCTTTCTTT CASSQERQALRNTEAFF
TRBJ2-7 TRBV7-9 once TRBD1 TGTGCCAGCAGCAAACCTATGGGACAGATGTCGGGCTACGAGCAGTACTTC CASSKPMGQMSGYEQYF
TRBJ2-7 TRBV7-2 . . TGTGCCAGCAGCCGCGGATGGGGCTACGAGCAGTACTTC CASSRGWGYEQYF
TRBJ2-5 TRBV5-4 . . TGTGCCAGCAGCTTGGGGGGCGGGGAGACCCAGTACTTC CASSLGGGETQYF
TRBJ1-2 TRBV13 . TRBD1 TGTGCCAGCAGCTCGGACAGGGCTCATAACTATGGCTACACCTTC CASSSDRAHNYGYTF
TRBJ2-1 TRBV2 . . TGTGCCGGAACGCAGGTGACACCTTACAATGAGCAGTTCTTC CAGTQVTPYNEQFF
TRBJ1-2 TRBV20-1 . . TGCAGTGCTAGTCTCTCGGATTTGAACTATGGCTACACCTTC CSASLSDLNYGYTF
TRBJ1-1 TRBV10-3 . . TGTGCCATCAGGGGGTGGGGTGGGTACACTGAAGCTTTCTTT CAIRGWGGYTEAFF
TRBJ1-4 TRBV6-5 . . TGTGCCAGCAGTTACTCAGGGGGGTTCAGCGAAAAACTGTTTTTT CASSYSGGFSEKLFF
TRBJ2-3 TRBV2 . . TGTGCCAGCAGTGGGACACTTTCTAGCACAGATACGCAGTATTTT CASSGTLSSTDTQYF
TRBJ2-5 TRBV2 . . TGTGCCAGCAAGGACGGATACCAAGAGACCCAGTACTTC CASKDGYQETQYF
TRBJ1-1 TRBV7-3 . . TGTGCCAGCAGCTTAATAGGGATGAACACTGAAGCTTTCTTT CASSLIGMNTEAFF
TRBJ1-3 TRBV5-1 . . TGCGCCAGCAGCTCACAAGGGACGGATACTGGAAACACCATATATTTT CASSSQGTDTGNTIYF
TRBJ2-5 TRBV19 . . TGTGCCAGTAGTATAGGTACCCAGTGGGCTAAAGAGACCCAGTACTTC CASSIGTQWAKETQYF
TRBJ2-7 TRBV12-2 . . TGTGCAAGTCGCTTAGAAAGGACAGGGGAATCCTACGAGCAGTACTTC CASRLERTGESYEQYF
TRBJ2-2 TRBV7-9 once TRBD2 TGTGCCAGCAGCTTGGGACTAGCCGCCGGGGAGCTGTTTTTT CASSLGLAAGELFF
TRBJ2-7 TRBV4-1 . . TGCGCCAGCAGCCCCGACAGTAAGTCATCCTACGAGCAGTACTTC CASSPDSKSSYEQYF
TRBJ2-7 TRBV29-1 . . TGCAGCGTTGAGTCGACAGGCCCAGGCGAGCAGTACTTC CSVESTGPGEQYF
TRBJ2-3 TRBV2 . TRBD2 TGTGCCAGCAGTGAGGGTAGCGGGGGGGCCCGGAGGACAGATACGCAGTATTTT CASSEGSGGARRTDTQYF
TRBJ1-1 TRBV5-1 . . TGCGCCAGCAGCTTGGCAGGGAACACTGAAGCTTTCTTT CASSLAGNTEAFF
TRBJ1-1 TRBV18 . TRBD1 TGTGCCAGCTCACCCCGGACAGGGGGCTTTCGGAGTACTGAAGCTTTCTTT CASSPRTGGFRSTEAFF
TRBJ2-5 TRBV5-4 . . TGTGCCAGCAGCTTCCGAGGGGCCGAGACCCAGTACTTC CASSFRGAETQYF
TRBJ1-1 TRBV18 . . TGTGCCAGCTCACCCGGGACGGGGCGTTGGCGGGCTTTCTTT CASSPGTGRWRAFF
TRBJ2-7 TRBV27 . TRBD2 TGTGCCAGCACCTCTAGCGGGAGGCCGAACTACGAGCAGTACTTC CASTSSGRPNYEQYF
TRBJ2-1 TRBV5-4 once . TGTGCCAGCAGCTTGGGCGGGACTTCCTACAATGAGCAGTTCTTC CASSLGGTSYNEQFF
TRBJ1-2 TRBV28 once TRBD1 TGTGCCAGCAGTTTAAGTGGACAGGGAACTACCAGCTATGGCTACACCTTC CASSLSGQGTTSYGYTF
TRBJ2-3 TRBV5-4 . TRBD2 TGTGCCAGCAGTAGGCCCGGGACTAGCTTCGGCACAGATACGCAGTATTTT CASSRPGTSFGTDTQYF
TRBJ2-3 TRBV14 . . TGTGCCAGCAGCCGAGAGAAGGATACGCAGTATTTT CASSREKDTQYF
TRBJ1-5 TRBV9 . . TGTGCCAGCAGCCCCAGTCTTGGGCAGCCCCAGCATTTT CASSPSLGQPQHF
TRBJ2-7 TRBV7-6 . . TGTGCCAGCAGCTTGGGGAGAGCCTACGAGCAGTACTTC CASSLGRAYEQYF
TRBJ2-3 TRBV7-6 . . TGTGCCAGCAGCTTAGATCGGCGGGATACGCAGTATTTT CASSLDRRDTQYF
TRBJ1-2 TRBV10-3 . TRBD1 TGTGCCATCTCAATACAGGGGGAATATGGCTACACCTTC CAISIQGEYGYTF
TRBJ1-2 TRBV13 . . TGTGCCAGCAGCCCCACCGTTGTAGGGGACTATGGCTACACCTTC CASSPTVVGDYGYTF
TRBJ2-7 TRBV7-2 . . TGTGCCAGCAGCTTAAAGGACCTCTACGAGCAGTACTTC CASSLKDLYEQYF
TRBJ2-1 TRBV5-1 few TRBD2 TGCGCCAGCGGGAGCGGGAGCGTCGGTGAGCAGTTCTTC CASGSGSVGEQFF